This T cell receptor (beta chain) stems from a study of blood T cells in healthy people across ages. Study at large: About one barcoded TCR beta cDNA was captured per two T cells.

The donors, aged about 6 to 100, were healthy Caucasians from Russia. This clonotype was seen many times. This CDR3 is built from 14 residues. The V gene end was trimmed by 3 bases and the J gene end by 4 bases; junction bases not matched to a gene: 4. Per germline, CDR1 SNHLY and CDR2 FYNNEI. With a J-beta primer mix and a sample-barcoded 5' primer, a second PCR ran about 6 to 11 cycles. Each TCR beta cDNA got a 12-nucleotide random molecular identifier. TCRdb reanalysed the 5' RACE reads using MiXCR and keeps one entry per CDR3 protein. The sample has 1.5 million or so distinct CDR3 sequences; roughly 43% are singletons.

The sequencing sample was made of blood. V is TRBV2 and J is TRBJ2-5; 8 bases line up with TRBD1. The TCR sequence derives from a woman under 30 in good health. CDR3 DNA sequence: TGTGCCAGCAGTGACGCAGGGGGCATAGAGACCCAGTACTTC. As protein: CASSDAGGIETQYF.